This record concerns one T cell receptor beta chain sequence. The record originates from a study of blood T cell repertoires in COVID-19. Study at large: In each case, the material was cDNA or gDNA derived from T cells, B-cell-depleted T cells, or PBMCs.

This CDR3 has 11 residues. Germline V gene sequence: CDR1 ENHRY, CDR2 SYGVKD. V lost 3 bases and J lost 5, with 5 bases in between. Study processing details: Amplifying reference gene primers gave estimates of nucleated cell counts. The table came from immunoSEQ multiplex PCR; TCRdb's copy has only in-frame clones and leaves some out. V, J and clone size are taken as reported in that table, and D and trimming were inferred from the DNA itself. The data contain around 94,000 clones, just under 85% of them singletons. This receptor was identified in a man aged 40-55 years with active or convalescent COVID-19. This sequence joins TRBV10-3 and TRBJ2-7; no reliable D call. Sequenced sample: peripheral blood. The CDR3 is CAISDVNEQYF. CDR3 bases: TGTGCCATCAGTGATGTTAACGAGCAGTACTTC.